This T cell receptor (beta chain) is from a study of long-term antiretroviral therapy in people with HIV. Overall study findings and caveats: Diversity remained lower than transplant donor controls, even though it increased after ART. All blood samples came from the years 2004 to 2017, possibly under older ART regimens.

Per germline, CDR1 SGHAT and CDR2 FQNNGV. Losses at the gene ends were 5 bases for V and 1 base for J; bases not matched to a gene: 9. CDR3 length equals 16 residues. Treatment for every participant with HIV took place in the United States. DNA was extracted from around 1-9.1 million thawed cryopreserved PBMC. Comment on this clone: As yet, its antigen is unknown.

Version v3.0 of the immunoSEQ assay ran at survey level. Profiling relied on immunoSEQ multiplex PCR, and the TCRdb table lists in-frame clones only, not all of them. The sample lists tens of thousands of clones, 80% to 85% occurring once. This TCR was recovered from a man in his late teens or twenties with HIV. The specimen was unsorted PBMCs, collected 1.5 years after starting antiretroviral therapy. V usage is TRBV11-2 and J usage is TRBJ2-7; 9 bases match TRBD1. The CDR3, as DNA: TGTGCCAGCAGCGATCTGGGACAGGGTTTATCCTACGAGCAGTACTTC. Translating it yields CASSDLGQGLSYEQYF.